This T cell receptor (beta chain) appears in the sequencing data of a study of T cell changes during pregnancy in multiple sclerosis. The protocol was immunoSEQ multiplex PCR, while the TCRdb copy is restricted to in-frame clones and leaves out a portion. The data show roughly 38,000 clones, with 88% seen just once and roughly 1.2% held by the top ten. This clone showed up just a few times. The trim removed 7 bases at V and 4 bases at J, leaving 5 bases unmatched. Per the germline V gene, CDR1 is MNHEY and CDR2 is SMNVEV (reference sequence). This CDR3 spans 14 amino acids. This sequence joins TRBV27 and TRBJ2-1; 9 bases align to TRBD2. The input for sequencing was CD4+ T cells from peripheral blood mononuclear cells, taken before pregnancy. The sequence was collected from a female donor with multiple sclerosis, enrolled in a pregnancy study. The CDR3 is CASKRLAEYNEQFF. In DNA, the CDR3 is TGTGCCAGCAAGAGACTAGCGGAGTACAATGAGCAGTTCTTC.